Listed here is a single TCR beta chain. Quantitative molecular-barcoded 5'-RACE generated the TCR beta libraries. TCRdb re-analysed the 5' RACE reads in MiXCR, keeping a single row per CDR3 protein. The repertoire has 150,000 to 200,000 distinct CDR3 sequences, roughly 34% of them found once; the top ten carry 4.5% to 6%. The entry originates in a study of CD8 T cells in ankylosing spondylitis. The germline V gene has CDR1 MDHEN and CDR2 SYDVKM. Trimming at V came to 5 bases and at J to 7 bases, leaving 4 bases not matched to a gene. This CDR3 comprises 12 residues. This TCR was recovered from a male donor with ankylosing spondylitis. The sample consisted of synovial fluid, either unsorted or a sorted T cell fraction (not recorded which). V gene TRBV28 combines with J gene TRBJ1-2, with 7 nucleotides matching TRBD1. The CDR3 loop is CASSSQGGGYTF. The CDR3 region has the DNA TGTGCCAGCAGTAGTCAGGGGGGTGGCTACACCTTC.